These T cell receptor beta chains were read from a single sample in a study of OX40 agonist ivuxolimab in advanced cancers. Generated by immunoSEQ multiplex PCR, the TCRdb table keeps only in-frame clones and is missing some. Counted here are more than 15,000 clones, roughly 73% occurring once; the ten biggest clones make up roughly a quarter. Here the sequenced sample was CD4+ or CD8+ T cells sorted from blood, taken in a trial of the OX40 agonist ivuxolimab. These receptors all stem from an adult with an advanced solid tumor such as melanoma, head and neck, liver or kidney cancer. CDR3s include the opening cysteine and the closing phenylalanine or tryptophan. A D gene is named only where the DNA matches it firmly. Clone sizes are given selectively: once, few, many, or a class where the clone is expanded.

j_call d_call clone_size v_call cdr3_length cdr3_aa cdr3_nt
TRBJ1-1 - few TRBV30 10 CAWSQSEAFF TGTGCCTGGAGTCAAAGTGAAGCTTTCTTT
TRBJ1-1 - - TRBV10-1 14 CASSEDTLSTEAFF TGCGCCAGCAGTGAAGACACCTTGAGCACTGAAGCTTTCTTT
TRBJ1-1 - few TRBV15 15 CATSRDKESEGEAFF TGTGCCACCAGCAGAGACAAGGAGTCCGAGGGTGAAGCTTTCTTT
TRBJ1-1 TRBD1 - TRBV11-3 13 CASRDTGDTEAFF TGTGCCAGCAGAGACACAGGGGACACTGAAGCTTTCTTT
TRBJ1-2 - few TRBV21-1 11 CASTGLGGYTF TGTGCCAGTACAGGATTGGGTGGCTACACCTTC
TRBJ2-3 TRBD2 once TRBV7-9 14 CASSLVAGTDTQYF TGTGCCAGCAGCTTAGTAGCGGGAACAGATACGCAGTATTTT
TRBJ2-3 TRBD1 - TRBV27 15 CASSLGTGETDTQYF TGTGCCAGCAGTTTAGGGACAGGGGAAACAGATACGCAGTATTTT
TRBJ1-5 TRBD1 few TRBV6-5 13 CASGPGQGQPQHF TGTGCCAGCGGGCCGGGACAGGGGCAGCCCCAGCATTTT
TRBJ2-1 TRBD2 - TRBV7-2 18 CASSLIGTSGAYENEQFF TGTGCCAGCAGCTTAATTGGGACTAGCGGAGCTTATGAGAATGAGCAGTTCTTC
TRBJ2-7 - - TRBV27 15 CASSPEVGLVYEQYF TGTGCCAGCAGTCCTGAGGTGGGACTTGTCTACGAGCAGTACTTC
TRBJ2-1 TRBD2 - TRBV6-4 15 CASSDPRAGSDEQFF TGTGCCAGCAGTGACCCTCGAGCGGGGTCCGATGAGCAGTTCTTC
TRBJ1-2 - - TRBV10-3 14 CAISESKGGYGYTF TGTGCCATCAGTGAGTCGAAAGGGGGCTATGGCTACACCTTC
TRBJ1-1 TRBD1 once TRBV15 15 CATSTHGQGNTEAFF TGTGCCACCAGCACCCACGGACAGGGGAACACTGAAGCTTTCTTT
TRBJ2-7 - - TRBV21-1 20 CASSQTRLAGIRRRSYEQYF TGTGCCAGCAGCCAAACTCGACTAGCGGGAATACGGCGTCGCTCCTACGAGCAGTACTTC
TRBJ2-7 - - TRBV7-8 15 CASSLVGGALYEQYF TGTGCCAGCAGCTTAGTAGGGGGGGCGTTGTACGAGCAGTACTTC
TRBJ2-7 - - TRBV27 14 CASSLSTGIYEQYF TGTGCCAGCAGTTTATCTACAGGGATCTACGAGCAGTACTTC
TRBJ1-5 - - TRBV5-1 16 CASSLEASTGNQPQHF TGCGCCAGCAGCTTGGAGGCCTCCACAGGGAATCAGCCCCAGCATTTT
TRBJ2-6 - - TRBV21-1 19 CASSREDWQGAAGANVLTF TGTGCCAGCAGCAGAGAAGATTGGCAGGGGGCTGCTGGGGCCAACGTCCTGACTTTC
TRBJ2-5 - - TRBV25-1 13 CASSGTGQETQYF TGTGCCAGCAGTGGCACAGGCCAAGAGACCCAGTACTTC
TRBJ1-5 - few TRBV19 15 CASSTLTGLNQPQHF TGTGCCAGTAGTACGCTGACAGGTCTCAATCAGCCCCAGCATTTT
TRBJ2-1 - - TRBV6-6 13 CASKEREYNEQFF TGTGCCAGCAAAGAAAGGGAATACAATGAGCAGTTCTTC
TRBJ2-3 - - TRBV4-1 18 CASSQELLRPTSTDTQYF TGCGCCAGCAGCCAAGAACTCCTCCGGCCGACTAGCACAGATACGCAGTATTTT
TRBJ1-2 TRBD1 once TRBV4-2 16 CASSQERDRGNYGYTF TGTGCCAGCAGCCAAGAACGGGACAGGGGGAACTATGGCTACACCTTC
TRBJ2-7 - - TRBV5-5 15 CASSLVGGGKGEQYF TGTGCCAGCAGCTTGGTTGGGGGAGGAAAGGGCGAGCAGTACTTC
TRBJ2-7 TRBD2 - TRBV7-8 15 CASSSQREGLYEQYF TGTGCCAGCAGCTCTCAGCGGGAGGGCCTCTACGAGCAGTACTTC
TRBJ2-1 TRBD2 - TRBV7-3 14 CASSSGGSYNEQFF TGTGCCAGCAGCTCCGGCGGGAGCTACAATGAGCAGTTCTTC
TRBJ2-2 - few TRBV7-7 15 CASSERLVGTGELFF TGTGCCAGCAGCGAAAGACTAGTGGGTACCGGGGAGCTGTTTTTT
TRBJ2-7 - - TRBV30 12 CAWSVQGDEQYF TGTGCCTGGAGTGTACAAGGGGACGAGCAGTACTTC